Following are 28 T cell receptor beta chains from one sample sequenced in a study of CD4+ T cells in melanoma. The table came from immunoSEQ multiplex PCR; TCRdb's copy has only in-frame clones and leaves some out. The table has about 14,000 clones, 60% to 75% seen once; the top ten hold under 13%. The sequencing sample was made of cells from a culture (not recorded whether cultured in vitro). These receptors came from a human donor with melanoma.

This chain uses TRBV5-1 with TRBJ2-5, with D unresolved. Germline CDR1 reads SGHRS; CDR2 reads YFSETQ. Trimming shortened V by 0 bases and J by 4 bases, and 7 bases separated the two germline ends. CDR3 length: 13 amino acids. The CDR3 reads CASSLESRETQYF. Written as DNA, the CDR3 is TGCGCCAGCAGCTTGGAGTCTAGAGAGACCCAGTACTTC.

This clone was seen only a few times. V is TRBV4-1 and J is TRBJ1-1; no clear D gene. The germline V gene has CDR1 MGHRA and CDR2 YSYEKL. Between the trimmed V and J ends, which lost 3 bases and 8 bases, there was a span of 7 bases. The CDR3 is 11 residues long. The CDR3 nucleotides read TGCGCCAGCAGCCACGCAGACGAAGCTTTCTTT. It encodes CASSHADEAFF.

This chain uses TRBV5-4 with TRBJ1-1; D call uncertain. Trimming shortened V by 0 bases and J by 10 bases, and 13 bases separated the two germline ends. Germline CDR1 and CDR2: SGHNT and YYREEE (reference sequence). This CDR3 has 13 amino acids. CDR3 DNA: TGTGCCAGCAGCTTGGATAGTGTCTTTGGAGCTTTCTTT. Its translation: CASSLDSVFGAFF.

The gene calls are TRBV30 and TRBJ1-1; unclear D gene. Trimming cost V 1 base and J 8 bases, with 17 bases left between them. CDR1 and CDR2 from the germline V gene are GTSNPN and SVGIG (reference sequence). The CDR3 has 14 amino acids. The chain's CDR3 is CAWSGRTDRQEAFF. The CDR3 DNA follows: TGTGCCTGGAGTGGGAGGACGGATCGGCAAGAAGCTTTCTTT. The whole variable domain, remainder taken from reference TRBV30 and TRBJ1-1, is SQTIHQWPATLVQPVGSPLSLECTVEGTSNPNLYWYRQAAGRGLQLLFYSVGIGQISSEVPQNLSASRPQDRQFILSSKKLLLSDSGFYLCAWSGRTDRQEAFFGQGTRLTVV.

There are a few counts of this clone. The chain couples TRBV10-1 to TRBJ1-5; D is unclear. V was cut by 2 bases and J by 2 bases, with 16 bases left in between. The CDR3 runs 17 residues. Germline CDR1 reads WNHNN; CDR2 reads SYGVQD (reference sequence). For the CDR3, the DNA is TGCGCCAGCAGTGAGCCAGCGTCGGGCAGTGGCAATCAGCCCCAGCATTTT. As protein: CASSEPASGSGNQPQHF.

This sequence joins TRBV5-1 and TRBJ1-4, with 9 bases identical to TRBD1. V gave up 2 bases and J gave up 10 bases; unmatched junction bases: 6. The CDR3 runs to 14 residues. Germline CDR1 is SGHRS and CDR2 is YFSETQ. CDR3 residues: CASSLGDRAGKLFF. The CDR3 bases are TGCGCCAGCAGCTTAGGGGACAGGGCCGGAAAACTGTTTTTT.

The chain combines TRBV7-9 with TRBJ2-3; D uncertain. V lost 1 base to trimming and J lost 2 bases, with 10 bases between them. This CDR3 has 15 amino acids. Per the germline V gene, CDR1 is SEHNR and CDR2 is FQNEAQ (reference sequence). CDR3 amino acids: CASSLVKQNTDTQYF. DNA for the CDR3: TGTGCCAGCAGCTTAGTAAAACAGAACACAGATACGCAGTATTTT. The full variable domain, completed using reference TRBV7-9 and TRBJ2-3, is DTGVSQNPRHKITKRGQNVTFRCDPISEHNRLYWYRQTLGQGPEFLTYFQNEAQLEKSRLLSDRFSAERPKGSFSTLEIQRTEQGDSAMYLCASSLVKQNTDTQYFGPGTRLTVL.

This sequence joins TRBV6-1 and TRBJ1-2, with no clear D. Germline V gives CDR1 MNHNS, CDR2 SASEGT. Trimming cost V 8 bases and J 6 bases, with 13 bases left between them. This CDR3 region has 12 residues. CDR3: CASRHDVHGYTF. DNA for the CDR3: TGTGCCAGCCGACACGACGTCCATGGCTACACCTTC.

This sequence joins TRBV4-1 and TRBJ2-6; 10 bases align to TRBD2. J lost 4 bases, V lost 3 bases, and 18 bases had no gene match. Germline CDR1 and CDR2: MGHRA and YSYEKL. There are 21 residues in the CDR3. CDR3 nucleotides: TGCGCCAGCAGCCAGTGGCCCTCGGGGGAAGCGGGGGGGCGAGGGGCCAACGTCCTGACTTTC. It is translated as CASSQWPSGEAGGRGANVLTF.

This chain links TRBV7-9 with TRBJ2-5; 14 nucleotides agree with TRBD2. Per germline, CDR1 SEHNR and CDR2 FQNEAQ (reference sequence). V lost 2 bases and J lost 2; bases outside the gene matches: 10. The CDR3 extends over 19 amino acids. The CDR3 reads CASSLLGRLAGGQQETQYF. For the CDR3, the DNA is TGTGCCAGCAGCTTATTGGGTCGACTAGCGGGGGGGCAGCAAGAGACCCAGTACTTC.

The chain has TRBV7-3 and TRBJ2-5, with a tentative D call TRBD2 (6 bases). The CDR3 is made up of 14 amino acids. Germline V gene lookup returns CDR1 SGHTA and CDR2 FQGTGA. V was shortened by 2 bases and J by 4 bases, with 11 bases between the two germline ends. CDR3 nucleotides: TGTGCCAGCAGCTTATTTAGGGACTCAGAGACCCAGTACTTC. Translated: CASSLFRDSETQYF. The entire variable domain, with the rest obtained from reference TRBV7-3 and TRBJ2-5, is as follows: GAGVSQTPSNKVTEKGKYVELRCDPISGHTALYWYRQSLGQGPEFLIYFQGTGAADDSGLPNDRFFAVRPEGSVSTLKIQRTERGDSAVYLCASSLFRDSETQYFGPGTRLLVL.

The chain couples TRBV5-1 to TRBJ2-3; 7 bases line up with TRBD2. The CDR3 length is 12 residues. Germline values: CDR1 SGHRS, CDR2 YFSETQ. V was clipped by 4 bases and J by 4 bases; unmatched bases: 0. In DNA, the CDR3 is TGCGCCAGCAGCCGGGGGGCAGATACGCAGTATTTT. It yields the protein CASSRGADTQYF. Combining the CDR3 with reference TRBV5-1 and TRBJ2-3 gives the whole variable domain KAGVTQTPRYLIKTRGQQVTLSCSPISGHRSVSWYQQTPGQGLQFLFEYFSETQRNKGNFPGRFSGRQFSNSRSEMNVSTLELGDSALYLCASSRGADTQYFGPGTRLTVL.

CDR3 coding DNA: TGTGCCAGCAGCTTCTGGGCCGGCCGTGGCACCGGGGAGCTGTTTTTT. Its protein is CASSFWAGRGTGELFF. The rearrangement joins TRBV5-4 to TRBJ2-2; unclear D gene. Germline loops: CDR1 SGHNT, CDR2 YYREEE (reference sequence). Deletions cut 2 bases from V and 4 bases from J, with 15 bases between. There are 16 residues in the CDR3.

The rearrangement uses TRBV5-1 and TRBJ2-2; tentatively, D is TRBD2 (5 bases). Trimming left V 3 bases short and J 7 bases short, with 13 bases between. Germline-derived CDR1 and CDR2 are SGHRS and YFSETQ. CDR3 length: 14 residues. CDR3 in amino acids: CASSSGGGGGELFF. CDR3 DNA: TGCGCCAGCAGCTCGGGCGGTGGAGGCGGGGAGCTGTTTTTT.

The chain joins TRBV5-1 to TRBJ2-1; a possible D gene is TRBD1 (6 bases). Germline values: CDR1 SGHRS, CDR2 YFSETQ. This CDR3 comprises 15 residues. V gave up 5 bases and J gave up 0 bases, with 12 bases separating them. CDR3 coding DNA: TGCGCCAGCAGAACCACAGGGAGCTCCTACAATGAGCAGTTCTTC. Translating it yields CASRTTGSSYNEQFF.

The CDR3 nucleotides are TGTGCCAGCAGTTTCGCGATCCAGAGCCCCGGCCGGGACAAAAATGGCTACACCTTC. It codes for CASSFAIQSPGRDKNGYTF. The chain couples TRBV27 to TRBJ1-2; possibly TRBD1 for D (6 bases). This CDR3 has 19 amino acids. The germline V and J ends were trimmed by 3 bases and 6 bases, with 29 bases remaining between them. In germline, CDR1 is MNHEY, CDR2 SMNVEV (reference sequence).

The chain combines TRBV5-1 with TRBJ2-5, with a weak D call TRBD2 (6 bases). With 2 bases removed from V and 1 base from J, the gap between germline ends came to 21 bases. Germline assignment: CDR1 SGHRS and CDR2 YFSETQ. This CDR3 comprises 18 residues. CDR3 sequence: CASSFLSIVGGTQETQYF. DNA for the CDR3: TGCGCCAGCAGCTTCTTATCCATAGTCGGCGGGACCCAAGAGACCCAGTACTTC.

The chain uses TRBV29-1 and TRBJ2-3, with D perhaps matching TRBD2 (7 bases). Trimming took off 5 bases at V and 4 bases at J, with 16 bases between the two ends. Germline CDR1 and CDR2: SQVTM and ANQGSEA. The CDR3 is 14 residues long. The DNA for the CDR3 is TGCAGCGTTCGGGGGGCGCGTCCCCCAGATACGCAGTATTTT. This codes for CSVRGARPPDTQYF.

The J gene is TRBJ1-1, the V gene TRBV5-1, with 10 bases lining up with TRBD1. Germline V gives CDR1 SGHRS, CDR2 YFSETQ. With 4 bases clipped from V and 1 base from J, the junction kept 7 bases outside the gene matches. The CDR3 has 16 amino acids. CDR3 coding DNA: TGCGCCAGCAGCCGGGACAGGGGTTCTGGGAACACTGAAGCTTTCTTT. Amino acids: CASSRDRGSGNTEAFF. Filled out from reference TRBV5-1 and TRBJ1-1, the complete variable domain reads KAGVTQTPRYLIKTRGQQVTLSCSPISGHRSVSWYQQTPGQGLQFLFEYFSETQRNKGNFPGRFSGRQFSNSRSEMNVSTLELGDSALYLCASSRDRGSGNTEAFFGQGTRLTVV.

The chain couples TRBV2 to TRBJ1-1; D gene ambiguous. With 4 bases removed from V and 4 bases from J, the gap between germline ends came to 10 bases. The germline CDR1 and CDR2 sequences are SNHLY and FYNNEI. CDR3 length: 13 amino acids. Here the CDR3 reads CASSAWLGTEAFF. CDR3 nucleotide sequence: TGTGCCAGCAGTGCGTGGCTGGGCACTGAAGCTTTCTTT.

This chain uses TRBV15 with TRBJ1-5, with D hard to call. Trimming took 0 bases from V and 4 from J, leaving 7 bases between them. This CDR3 has 14 residues. Germline CDR1 and CDR2: LNHNV and YYDKDF (reference sequence). The CDR3 loop reads CATSRDPRNQPQHF. For the CDR3, the DNA is TGTGCCACCAGCAGAGACCCTCGGAATCAGCCCCAGCATTTT.

The genes are TRBV27 and TRBJ2-7, with D maybe TRBD1 (6 bases). CDR3 size: 18 residues. Germline values: CDR1 MNHEY, CDR2 SMNVEV (reference sequence). Trimming removed 2 bases from V and 4 bases from J, with 24 bases in between. The CDR3 DNA follows: TGTGCCAGCAGTTTAAGACCCCCAGGGGTTTATTTCGCTTACGAGCAGTACTTC. Protein product: CASSLRPPGVYFAYEQYF.

This chain uses TRBV7-6 with TRBJ2-2; 9 bases agree with TRBD2. Germline-derived CDR1 and CDR2 are SGHVS and FNYEAQ. Losses at the gene ends were 7 bases for V and 4 bases for J; bases not matched to a gene: 7. The CDR3 consists of 15 residues. CDR3 region: CASTAGGGATGELFF. For the CDR3, the DNA is TGTGCCAGCACCGCGGGCGGGGGGGCCACCGGGGAGCTGTTTTTT.

The chain carries TRBV7-2 and TRBJ2-5, with 16 positions matching TRBD2. Trimming took 5 bases from V and 5 from J; bases not matched to a gene: 11. This CDR3 spans 18 amino acids. Per the germline V gene, CDR1 is SGHTA and CDR2 is FQGNSA. CDR3 nucleotides: TGTGCCAGCAGCCCGCCGGGACTAGCGGGGGGGCGACAGGAGACCCAGTACTTC. Translated: CASSPPGLAGGRQETQYF.

In DNA, the CDR3 is TGTGCCAGCAGCCACTTGACAGCGCTCAATGAGCAGTTCTTC. Protein sequence: CASSHLTALNEQFF. The chain has TRBV16 and TRBJ2-1; the D gene is possibly TRBD1 (5 bases). CDR1 is KGHSY and CDR2 is FQNENV in the germline V gene. The CDR3 spans 14 residues. V lost 3 bases to trimming and J lost 6 bases, with 12 bases between them.

CDR3 amino acids: CASSDGGGNKKLFF. The CDR3 nucleotides are TGTGCCAGCAGTGACGGGGGTGGGAATAAAAAACTGTTTTTT. The V gene is TRBV2, the J gene TRBJ1-4; D is possibly TRBD1 (5 bases). CDR3 length equals 14 residues. Germline-derived CDR1 and CDR2 are SNHLY and FYNNEI. Trimming took off 3 bases at V and 9 bases at J, with 14 bases between the two ends.

V usage is TRBV5-4 and J usage is TRBJ2-1, with 7 positions matching TRBD2. Trimming removed 5 bases from V and 0 bases from J; junction bases left unmatched: 5. This CDR3 has 15 residues. The germline V gene has CDR1 SGHNT and CDR2 YYREEE (reference sequence). The CDR3: CASRARGGSYNEQFF. In nucleotides, the CDR3 is TGTGCCAGCAGAGCCCGCGGGGGCTCCTACAATGAGCAGTTCTTC.

The V gene is TRBV30, the J gene TRBJ2-7, with TRBD2 matching 8 bases. V lost 3 bases to trimming and J lost 2 bases; unmatched junction nucleotides: 6. The CDR3 consists of 14 residues. Germline V CDR1 and CDR2: GTSNPN, SVGIG (reference sequence). The CDR3 here is CAWRRRGGTYEQYF. The CDR3 DNA reads as TGTGCCTGGAGGCGCCGCGGGGGGACCTACGAGCAGTACTTC.